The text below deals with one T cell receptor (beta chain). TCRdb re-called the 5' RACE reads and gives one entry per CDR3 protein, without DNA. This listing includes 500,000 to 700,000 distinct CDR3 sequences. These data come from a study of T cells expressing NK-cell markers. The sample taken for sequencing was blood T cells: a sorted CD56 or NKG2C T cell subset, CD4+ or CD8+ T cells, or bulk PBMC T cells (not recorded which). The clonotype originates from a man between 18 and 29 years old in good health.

The CDR3 sequence: CSATRGISTDTQYF. The chain is built from TRBV20-1 and TRBJ2-3; there is no DNA to check the TCRdb D call of TRBD1. The CDR3 runs 14 residues. CDR1 is DFQATT and CDR2 is SNEGSKA in the germline V gene (reference sequence).